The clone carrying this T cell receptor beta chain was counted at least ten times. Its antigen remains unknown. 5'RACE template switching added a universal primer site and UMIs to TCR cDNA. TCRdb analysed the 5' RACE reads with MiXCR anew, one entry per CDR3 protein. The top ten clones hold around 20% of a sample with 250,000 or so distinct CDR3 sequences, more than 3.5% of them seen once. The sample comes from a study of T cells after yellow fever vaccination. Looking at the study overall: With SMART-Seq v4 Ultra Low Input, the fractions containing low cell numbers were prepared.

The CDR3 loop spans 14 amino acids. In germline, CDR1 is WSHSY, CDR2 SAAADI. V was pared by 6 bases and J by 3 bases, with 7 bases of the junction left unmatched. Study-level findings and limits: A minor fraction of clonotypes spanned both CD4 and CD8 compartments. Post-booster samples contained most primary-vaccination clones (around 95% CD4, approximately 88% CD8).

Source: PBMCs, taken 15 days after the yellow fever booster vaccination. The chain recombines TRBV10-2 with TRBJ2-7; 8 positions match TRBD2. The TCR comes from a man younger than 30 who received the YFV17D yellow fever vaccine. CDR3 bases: TGCGCCAGCAGCCTAGGACTAGCCGACTACGAGCAGTACTTC. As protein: CASSLGLADYEQYF.